This TCR beta chain was captured in a study of CD8 T cells in ankylosing spondylitis. The study, taken as a whole, reports: Roughly eight highly homologous variants made up a TCR beta motif that seemed to typify ankylosing spondylitis blood. Some of the motif variants had earlier been found in reactive arthritis patients' fluid and blood. There was reportedly significant enrichment of clones that were disease-linked in matched ankylosing spondylitis synovial fluid.

From the 5' RACE reads, TCRdb called clonotypes with MiXCR, one entry per CDR3 protein. The sample records 750,000 to 850,000 distinct CDR3 sequences, roughly 10% being singletons. This clonotype appeared a few times. Its antigen is currently unknown. J gave up 2 bases and V 4 bases, and 10 bases lay outside the gene matches. CDR1 LGHNA and CDR2 YSLEER come from the germline V gene. The length of the CDR3 is 17 residues. What was sequenced was blood, either unsorted or a sorted T cell fraction (not recorded which). This clonotype was sampled from a male donor with ankylosing spondylitis. V is TRBV4-3 and J is TRBJ2-2; 7 positions agree with TRBD1. The CDR3 protein is CASSPGTAGPNTGELFF. CDR3 in DNA: TGCGCCAGCAGCCCAGGGACAGCCGGTCCAAACACCGGGGAGCTGTTTTTT.